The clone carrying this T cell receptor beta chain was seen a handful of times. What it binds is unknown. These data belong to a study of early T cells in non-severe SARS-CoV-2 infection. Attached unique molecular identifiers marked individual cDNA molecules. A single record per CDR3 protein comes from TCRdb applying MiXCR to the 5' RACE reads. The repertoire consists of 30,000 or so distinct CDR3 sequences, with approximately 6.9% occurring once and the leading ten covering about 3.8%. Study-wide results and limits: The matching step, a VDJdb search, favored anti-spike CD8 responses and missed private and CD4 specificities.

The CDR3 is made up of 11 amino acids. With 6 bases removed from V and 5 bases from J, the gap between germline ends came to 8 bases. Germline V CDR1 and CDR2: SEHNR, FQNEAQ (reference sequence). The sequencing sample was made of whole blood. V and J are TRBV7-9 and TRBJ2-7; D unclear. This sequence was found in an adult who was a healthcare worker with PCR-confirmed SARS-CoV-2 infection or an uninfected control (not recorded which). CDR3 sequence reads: CASSPQDEQYF. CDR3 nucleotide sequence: TGTGCCAGCAGTCCCCAGGACGAGCAGTACTTC.